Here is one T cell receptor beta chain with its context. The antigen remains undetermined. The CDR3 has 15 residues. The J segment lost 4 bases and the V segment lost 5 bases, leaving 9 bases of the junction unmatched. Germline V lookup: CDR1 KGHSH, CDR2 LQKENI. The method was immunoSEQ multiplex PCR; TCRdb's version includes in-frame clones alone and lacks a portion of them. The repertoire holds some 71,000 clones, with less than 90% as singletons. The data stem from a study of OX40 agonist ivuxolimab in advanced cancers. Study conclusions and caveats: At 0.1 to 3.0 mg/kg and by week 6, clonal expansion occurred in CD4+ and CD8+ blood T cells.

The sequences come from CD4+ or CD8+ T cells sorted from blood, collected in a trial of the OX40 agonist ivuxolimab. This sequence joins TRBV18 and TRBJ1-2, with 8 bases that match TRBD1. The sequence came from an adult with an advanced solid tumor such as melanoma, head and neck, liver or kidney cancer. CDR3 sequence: CASSELTGDLYGYTF. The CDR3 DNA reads TGTGCCAGCTCAGAGTTGACAGGGGACCTCTATGGCTACACCTTC.